The rows below give T cell receptor beta chains drawn from one sample of a study of blood T cell repertoires in COVID-19. Some clones are missing from TCRdb's copy, which holds only in-frame ones; the method was immunoSEQ multiplex PCR. This table has tens of thousands of clones, around 84% appearing once. Sequencing was carried out using peripheral blood. The source of these receptors is a man between 65 and 80 years old with acute or convalescent COVID-19. CDR3s include the opening cysteine and the closing phenylalanine or tryptophan. Each record gives: CDR3 DNA, CDR3 protein, clone size, V gene, J gene, D gene. The D gene is left open where the match is weak. The size entry is marked missing in some rows and otherwise reads once, few, many or a size class.

cdr3_nt: TGTGCCGGTAGGACAGGCGGGGATGGCTACACCTTC; cdr3_aa: CAGRTGGDGYTF; clone_size: once; v_call: TRBV18; j_call: TRBJ1-2; d_call: TRBD1
cdr3_nt: TGTGCCAGCGGGAAGGACAGCCTAAATGAGCAGTTCTTC; cdr3_aa: CASGKDSLNEQFF; clone_size: NA; v_call: TRBV14; j_call: TRBJ2-1; d_call: NA
cdr3_nt: TGCGCCAGCAGCCAAGCCTGGAACACTGAAGCTTTCTTT; cdr3_aa: CASSQAWNTEAFF; clone_size: once; v_call: TRBV4-1; j_call: TRBJ1-1; d_call: NA
cdr3_nt: TGTGCCAGCAGCTTAAGAGGCGGGAGGTTCTACAATGAGCAGTTCTTC; cdr3_aa: CASSLRGGRFYNEQFF; clone_size: NA; v_call: TRBV7-3; j_call: TRBJ2-1; d_call: TRBD2
cdr3_nt: TGTGCCAGCAGCCAAGTTGCGGGCCCCTCCTACGAGCAGTACTTC; cdr3_aa: CASSQVAGPSYEQYF; clone_size: NA; v_call: TRBV4-2; j_call: TRBJ2-7; d_call: NA
cdr3_nt: TGTGCCACCCTACCTTCCGGGGCCAACGTCCTGACTTTC; cdr3_aa: CATLPSGANVLTF; clone_size: NA; v_call: TRBV3-1/TRBV3-2; j_call: TRBJ2-6; d_call: NA
cdr3_nt: TGTGCCAGCAGCCCGTCGGCCCGGGAGGAGGAGCAGTACTTC; cdr3_aa: CASSPSAREEEQYF; clone_size: NA; v_call: TRBV9; j_call: TRBJ2-7; d_call: TRBD2
cdr3_nt: TGTGCCAGCTCCCCAGAGGGGGGGACCTATGGCTACACCTTC; cdr3_aa: CASSPEGGTYGYTF; clone_size: few; v_call: TRBV18; j_call: TRBJ1-2; d_call: NA
cdr3_nt: TGTGCCAGCAGCCAGGGTGGGCGCGGAGTTACGAAGCAGTACTTC; cdr3_aa: CASSQGGRGVTKQYF; clone_size: NA; v_call: TRBV7-2; j_call: TRBJ2-7; d_call: NA
cdr3_nt: TGTGCCAGCAGGGGGCTGGGGGAAAAACTGTTTTTT; cdr3_aa: CASRGLGEKLFF; clone_size: NA; v_call: TRBV28; j_call: TRBJ1-4; d_call: NA
cdr3_nt: TGTGCCAGCAGCGGTCAAGCGGGGGGGCTTGGAGATACGCAGTATTTT; cdr3_aa: CASSGQAGGLGDTQYF; clone_size: NA; v_call: TRBV7-6; j_call: TRBJ2-3; d_call: TRBD2
cdr3_nt: TGTGCTAGTGGTTTTGAGGCGCCCCTCGGGGAGCAGTACTTC; cdr3_aa: CASGFEAPLGEQYF; clone_size: once; v_call: TRBV12-5; j_call: TRBJ2-7; d_call: NA
cdr3_nt: TGTGCCAGCAGCGCCGCGGGCGGAGAGACCCAGTACTTC; cdr3_aa: CASSAAGGETQYF; clone_size: NA; v_call: TRBV9; j_call: TRBJ2-5; d_call: NA
cdr3_nt: TGTGCCAGCACCACCGAGGAGGGACTAGGCTATGGCTACACCTTC; cdr3_aa: CASTTEEGLGYGYTF; clone_size: NA; v_call: TRBV6-5; j_call: TRBJ1-2; d_call: NA
cdr3_nt: TGTGCCAGTAGTAAAACCGACGGCAGGGAGACCCAGTACTTC; cdr3_aa: CASSKTDGRETQYF; clone_size: NA; v_call: TRBV19; j_call: TRBJ2-5; d_call: NA
cdr3_nt: TGTGCCAGCTCACCGGACGGGACAGCCTATGGCTACACCTTC; cdr3_aa: CASSPDGTAYGYTF; clone_size: NA; v_call: TRBV18; j_call: TRBJ1-2; d_call: TRBD1
cdr3_nt: TGTGCCAGCAGTCCGGGGGACACTGAAGCTTTCTTT; cdr3_aa: CASSPGDTEAFF; clone_size: NA; v_call: TRBV7-9; j_call: TRBJ1-1; d_call: NA
cdr3_nt: TGTGCCAGTAGTAGACAGCTCTATGGCTACACCTTC; cdr3_aa: CASSRQLYGYTF; clone_size: NA; v_call: TRBV19; j_call: TRBJ1-2; d_call: NA
cdr3_nt: TGTGCCAGCAGCCCAGGGTACGGGGGTGACAATGAGCAGTTCTTC; cdr3_aa: CASSPGYGGDNEQFF; clone_size: NA; v_call: TRBV7-9; j_call: TRBJ2-1; d_call: NA
cdr3_nt: TGTGCCTGGGAGGCGGGACAGGGGGCGAGGCGCACCTTC; cdr3_aa: CAWEAGQGARRTF; clone_size: NA; v_call: TRBV30; j_call: TRBJ1-2; d_call: TRBD1